The subject of this entry is one T cell receptor beta chain. The antigen it recognizes is unknown. Base qualities are not recorded, but no much larger clone differs from it by a single base. This sample is part of a study of blood T cell repertoires in COVID-19 (dated by TCRdb to between 2020 and 2021). Turning to the overall study: Collaborator samples came from the United States, Italy and Spain and covered acute and convalescent phases of COVID-19. The prospective study material was composed of cDNA or gDNA derived from T cells, B-cell-depleted T cells, or PBMCs. Deeply sampled blood TCRbeta repertoires from subjects exposed to, actively infected with, or recovered from COVID-19 were included in the dataset. The repertoires were made available in a free public database intended to serve as a resource for research on the immune response to SARS-CoV-2. The samples were drawn from the first 160 participants of the ongoing ImmuneRACE study and from some 1,300 subjects provided by 6 global collaborators. Nearly every sample came with metadata listing a de-identified subject ID, COVID-19 status, age in years and sex. HLA class I and class II types, where available, came from metadata supplied by the sample provider rather than from assay-based typing. Paper-wide results and their limitations: The quantity of clinical and demographic metadata differed by source and by participant and was supplied without curation.

Trimming at the junction amounts to 1 base on V and 5 bases on J, and the germline ends lie 11 bases apart. Via the germline V gene, CDR1 is SGHTA and CDR2 FQGNSA. From its cysteine to its phenylalanine, the CDR3 spans 15 amino acids. Only CDR3 DNA is held: 45 bases, read in frame from base 1. The immunoSEQ Assay, a bias-controlled multiplex PCR, was used to amplify TCRbeta CDR3 regions from genomic DNA. Regarding the original processing steps: The number of nucleated cells in each sample was estimated by amplification of reference gene primers within the assay. Sequence reads were collapsed and filtered to measure the absolute abundance of every unique TCRbeta CDR3 rearrangement. For each sample, productive Simpson clonality was calculated as the square root of Simpson's diversity index across productive rearrangements. Held by TCRdb, this immuneACCESS table contains in-frame sequences only and omits some clones. Under half of the omission traces to an unresolved V gene where checked; the cause of the rest is unknown. The V and J calls and clone size were taken over from that table, and D and trimming were inferred from the DNA. The sample profile shows about 97,000 clones; approximately 90% of them were found once. The biggest ten clones account for about 1.8% of the sample.

Collaborating institutions collected whole blood in K2EDTA tubes following their own protocols. Collaborator samples were shipped for TCRbeta analysis as frozen whole blood, isolated PBMCs, or DNA extracted from either sample type. Recombination linked TRBV7-2 to TRBJ2-2, with TRBD1 tentatively as D gene (6 bases match). The receptor's source is a man between 60 and 75 years old with acute or convalescent COVID-19. Sequenced material: peripheral blood. This receptor has the CDR3 CASSLVWGRTGELFF. The DNA sequence is as follows: TGTGCCAGCAGCTTAGTATGGGGGCGGACCGGGGAGCTGTTTTTT.